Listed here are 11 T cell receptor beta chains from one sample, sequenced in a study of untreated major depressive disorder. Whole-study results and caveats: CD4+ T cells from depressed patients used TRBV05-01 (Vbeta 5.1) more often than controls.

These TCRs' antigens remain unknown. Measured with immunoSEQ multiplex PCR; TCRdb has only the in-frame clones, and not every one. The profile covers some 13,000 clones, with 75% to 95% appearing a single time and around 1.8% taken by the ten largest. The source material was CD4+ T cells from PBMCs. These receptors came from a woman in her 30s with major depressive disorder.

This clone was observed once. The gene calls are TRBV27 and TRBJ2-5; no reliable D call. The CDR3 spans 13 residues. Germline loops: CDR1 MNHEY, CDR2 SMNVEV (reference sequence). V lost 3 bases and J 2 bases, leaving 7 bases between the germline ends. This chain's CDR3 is CASSFRWQETQYF. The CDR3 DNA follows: TGTGCCAGCAGTTTTCGCTGGCAAGAGACCCAGTACTTC.

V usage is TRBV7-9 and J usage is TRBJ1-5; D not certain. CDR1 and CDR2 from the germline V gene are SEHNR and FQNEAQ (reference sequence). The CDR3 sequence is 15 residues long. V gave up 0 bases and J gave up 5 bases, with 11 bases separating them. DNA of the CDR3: TGTGCCAGCAGCTTAGCGAATGGAGATTATCAGCCCCAGCATTTT. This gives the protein CASSLANGDYQPQHF.

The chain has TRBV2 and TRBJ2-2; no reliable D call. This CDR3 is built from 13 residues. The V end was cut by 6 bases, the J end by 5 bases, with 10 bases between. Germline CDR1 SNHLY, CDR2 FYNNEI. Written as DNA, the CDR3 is TGTGCCAGCAGGTGGCTAGTGACCGGGGAGCTGTTTTTT. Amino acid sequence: CASRWLVTGELFF.

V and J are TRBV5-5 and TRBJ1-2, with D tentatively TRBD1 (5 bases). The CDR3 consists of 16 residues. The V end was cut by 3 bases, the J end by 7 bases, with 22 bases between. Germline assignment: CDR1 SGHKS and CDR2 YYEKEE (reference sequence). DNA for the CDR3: TGTGCCAGCAGCTACATTGGGGGTCCCGAGTCCCCTGGCTACACCTTC. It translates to CASSYIGGPESPGYTF.

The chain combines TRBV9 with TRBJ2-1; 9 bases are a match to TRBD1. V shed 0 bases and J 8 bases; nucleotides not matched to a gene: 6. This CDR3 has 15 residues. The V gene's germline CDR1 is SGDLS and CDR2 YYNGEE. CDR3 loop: CASSVAGTGSDEQFF. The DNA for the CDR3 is TGTGCCAGCAGCGTAGCAGGGACAGGGTCTGATGAGCAGTTCTTC.

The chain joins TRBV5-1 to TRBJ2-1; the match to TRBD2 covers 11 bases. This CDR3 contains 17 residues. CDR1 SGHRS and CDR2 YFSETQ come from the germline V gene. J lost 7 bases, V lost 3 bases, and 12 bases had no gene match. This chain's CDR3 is CASSSVILPSGRNEQFF. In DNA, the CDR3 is TGCGCCAGCAGCTCCGTTATCCTGCCTAGCGGGAGGAATGAGCAGTTCTTC.

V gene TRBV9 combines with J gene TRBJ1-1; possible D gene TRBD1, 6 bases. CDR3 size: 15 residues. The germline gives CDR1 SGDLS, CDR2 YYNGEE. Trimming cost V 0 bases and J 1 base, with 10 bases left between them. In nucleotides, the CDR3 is TGTGCCAGCAGCGTAGGGGACAACAAGAACACTGAAGCTTTCTTT. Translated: CASSVGDNKNTEAFF.

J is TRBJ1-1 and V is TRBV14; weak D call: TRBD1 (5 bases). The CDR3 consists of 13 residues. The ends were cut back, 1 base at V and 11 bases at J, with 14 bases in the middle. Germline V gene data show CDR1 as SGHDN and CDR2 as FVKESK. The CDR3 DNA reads TGTGCCAGCAGCCAAGCGGCCAGGGCACCCGCTTTCTTT. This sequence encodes CASSQAARAPAFF. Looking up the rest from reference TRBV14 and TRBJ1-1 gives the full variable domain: EAGVTQFPSHSVIEKGQTVTLRCDPISGHDNLYWYRRVMGKEIKFLLHFVKESKQDESGMPNNRFLAERTGGTYSTLKVQPAELEDSGVYFCASSQAARAPAFFGQGTRLTVV.

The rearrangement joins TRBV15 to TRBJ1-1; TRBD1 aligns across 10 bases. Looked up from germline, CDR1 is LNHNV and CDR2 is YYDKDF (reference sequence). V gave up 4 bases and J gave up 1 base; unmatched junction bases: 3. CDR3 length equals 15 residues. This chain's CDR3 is CATSNRTGGNTEAFF. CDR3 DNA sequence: TGTGCCACCAGCAATCGGACAGGGGGGAACACTGAAGCTTTCTTT.

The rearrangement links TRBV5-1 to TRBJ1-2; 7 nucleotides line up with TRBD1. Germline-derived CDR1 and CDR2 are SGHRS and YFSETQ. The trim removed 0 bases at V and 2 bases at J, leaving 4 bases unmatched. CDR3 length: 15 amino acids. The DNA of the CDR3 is TGCGCCAGCAGCTTGGTTACAGGGGTAAACTATGGCTACACCTTC. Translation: CASSLVTGVNYGYTF.

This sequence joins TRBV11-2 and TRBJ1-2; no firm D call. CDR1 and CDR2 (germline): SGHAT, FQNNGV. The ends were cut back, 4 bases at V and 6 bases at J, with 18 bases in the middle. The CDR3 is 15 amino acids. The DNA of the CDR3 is TGTGCCAGCAGCTCCTACAGAGAGCCCCAGAATGGCTACACCTTC. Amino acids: CASSSYREPQNGYTF. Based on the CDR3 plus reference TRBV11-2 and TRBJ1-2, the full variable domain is EAGVAQSPRYKIIEKRQSVAFWCNPISGHATLYWYQQILGQGPKLLIQFQNNGVVDDSQLPKDRFSAERLKGVDSTLKIQPAKLEDSAVYLCASSSYREPQNGYTFGSGTRLTVV.